The 9 T cell receptor beta chains listed next were all sequenced from one sample in a study of control samples from healthy donors and cancer patients. Measured with immunoSEQ multiplex PCR; TCRdb has only the in-frame clones, and not every one. Of about 180,000 clones listed, around 90% are singletons. The sequencing input was blood. The receptors here all came from a woman in her forties or fifties in good health.

The chain carries TRBV6-1 and TRBJ2-7; unclear D gene. The germline V gene has CDR1 MNHNS and CDR2 SASEGT. The CDR3 covers 14 residues. The ends were cut back, 0 bases at V and 0 bases at J, with 6 bases in the middle. The CDR3 coding sequence is TGTGCCAGCAGTGAAGCAGGGTACTCCTACGAGCAGTACTTC. It codes for CASSEAGYSYEQYF.

V gene TRBV19 combines with J gene TRBJ1-1, with 9 bases fitting TRBD1. Trimming took 9 bases from V and 5 from J; bases not matched to a gene: 16. CDR3 length: 16 amino acids. In germline, CDR1 is LNHDA, CDR2 SQIVND (reference sequence). CDR3 region: CASYTAAGQGRTEAFF. The CDR3 bases are TGTGCCAGCTACACGGCGGCGGGACAGGGTCGGACTGAAGCTTTCTTT.

The rearrangement uses TRBV19 and TRBJ2-5; TRBD1 matches 8 bases. CDR3 length: 14 residues. CDR1 and CDR2 (germline): LNHDA, SQIVND (reference sequence). With 9 bases clipped from V and 5 bases from J, the junction kept 11 bases outside the gene matches. The CDR3 DNA is TGTGCCAGCCGAGCAGGGGGCTCTTTTGAGACCCAGTACTTC. Protein sequence: CASRAGGSFETQYF.

The CDR3 reads CASMQTGKNTEAFF. For the CDR3, the DNA is TGTGCCAGCATGCAGACAGGAAAAAACACTGAAGCTTTCTTT. The V gene is TRBV9, the J gene TRBJ1-1; D might be TRBD1 (6 bases). CDR1 SGDLS and CDR2 YYNGEE come from the germline V gene. This CDR3 contains 14 residues. V was clipped by 6 bases and J by 2 bases, with 14 bases between them.

The chain links TRBV7-3 to TRBJ2-2; 11 positions match TRBD2. CDR3 size: 16 residues. V gave up 5 bases and J gave up 5 bases; unmatched junction bases: 7. The germline V gene encodes CDR1 SGHTA and CDR2 FQGTGA. The CDR3 DNA follows: TGTGCCAGCAGCCCCGGACTAGCGGGTCCGACCGGGGAGCTGTTTTTT. Translated, it gives CASSPGLAGPTGELFF. Full variable domain (missing parts from reference TRBV7-3 and TRBJ2-2): GAGVSQTPSNKVTEKGKYVELRCDPISGHTALYWYRQSLGQGPEFLIYFQGTGAADDSGLPNDRFFAVRPEGSVSTLKIQRTERGDSAVYLCASSPGLAGPTGELFFGEGSRLTVL.

This chain joins TRBV9 and TRBJ1-1; unclear D gene. The CDR3 is 12 amino acids. V lost 4 bases and J 7 bases, leaving 11 bases between the germline ends. Germline assignment: CDR1 SGDLS and CDR2 YYNGEE. Written as DNA, the CDR3 is TGTGCCAGCAGCCCGCGTGCCAATGAAGCTTTCTTT. Translating gives CASSPRANEAFF.

The CDR3 DNA is TGTGCCAGCAGCTTCGCTGGAAACACCATATATTTT. This codes for CASSFAGNTIYF. The chain joins TRBV7-2 to TRBJ1-3; D call uncertain. This CDR3 spans 12 amino acids. CDR1 is SGHTA, CDR2 FQGNSA, per germline. V lost 3 bases and J lost 2, with 2 bases in between.

The CDR3 coding sequence is TGCGCCAGCAGTCGGAGGGGGGGACAGGTGATATCCTACGAGCAGTACTTC. Translated, it gives CASSRRGGQVISYEQYF. This chain links TRBV23-1 with TRBJ2-7; possibly TRBD1 for D (8 bases). TRBV23-1 is an ORF, and what it does is uncertain. The CDR3 covers 17 residues. V lost 4 bases and J 1 base, leaving 20 bases between the germline ends.

The chain joins TRBV5-1 to TRBJ1-2; TRBD1 agrees at 12 bases. Germline V gives CDR1 SGHRS, CDR2 YFSETQ. V dropped 4 bases and J dropped 6; count of bases not matched to a gene: 7. The CDR3 is 15 amino acids. The CDR3, as DNA: TGCGCCAGCAGCGTTGGGACAGGGGGCCGGGATGGCTACACCTTC. It codes for CASSVGTGGRDGYTF.